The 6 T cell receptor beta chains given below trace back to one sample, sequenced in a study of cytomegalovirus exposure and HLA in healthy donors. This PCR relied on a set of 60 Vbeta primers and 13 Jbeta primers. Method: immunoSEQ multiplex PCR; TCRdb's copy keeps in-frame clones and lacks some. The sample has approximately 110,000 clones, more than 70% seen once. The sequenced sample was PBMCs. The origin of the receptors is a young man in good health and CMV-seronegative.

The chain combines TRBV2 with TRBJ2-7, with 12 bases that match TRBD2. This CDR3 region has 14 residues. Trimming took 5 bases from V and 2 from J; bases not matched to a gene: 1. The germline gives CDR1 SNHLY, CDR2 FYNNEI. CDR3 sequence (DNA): TGTGCCAGCAGTACTAGCGGGAGGACCTACGAGCAGTACTTC. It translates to CASSTSGRTYEQYF.

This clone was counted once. CDR3 coding DNA: TGTGCCAGCAGTCTAAGCCGGGACAGGGGGGATCAGTACTTC. Amino acids: CASSLSRDRGDQYF. This chain joins TRBV7-2 and TRBJ2-7; 11 positions match TRBD1. The ends lost 6 bases at V and 10 bases at J; junction bases unmatched: 11. The CDR3 has 14 residues. Germline CDR1 SGHTA, CDR2 FQGNSA.

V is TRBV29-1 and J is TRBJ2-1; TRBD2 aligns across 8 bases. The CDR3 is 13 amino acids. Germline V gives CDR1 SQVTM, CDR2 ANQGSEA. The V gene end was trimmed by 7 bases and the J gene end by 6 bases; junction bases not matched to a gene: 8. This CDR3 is CSGSVSGINEQFF. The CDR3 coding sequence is TGCAGCGGTTCCGTTAGCGGGATCAATGAGCAGTTCTTC.

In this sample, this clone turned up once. The CDR3 nucleotides read TGTGCCAGCAGTGAGGCAGGGAAAGAGACCCAGTACTTC. Its translation is CASSEAGKETQYF. The rearrangement uses TRBV25-1 and TRBJ2-5; TRBD1 might be the D (5 bases). CDR1 MGHDK and CDR2 SYGVNS come from the germline V gene. This CDR3 spans 13 amino acids. The V and J ends lost 3 bases and 3 bases respectively, with 8 bases between them.

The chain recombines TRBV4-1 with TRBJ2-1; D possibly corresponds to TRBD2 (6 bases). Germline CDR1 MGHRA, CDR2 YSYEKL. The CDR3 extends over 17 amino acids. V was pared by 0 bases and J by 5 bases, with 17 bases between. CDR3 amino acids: CASSQDGVGGVDNEQFF. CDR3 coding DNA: TGCGCCAGCAGCCAAGATGGGGTGGGGGGAGTTGACAATGAGCAGTTCTTC.

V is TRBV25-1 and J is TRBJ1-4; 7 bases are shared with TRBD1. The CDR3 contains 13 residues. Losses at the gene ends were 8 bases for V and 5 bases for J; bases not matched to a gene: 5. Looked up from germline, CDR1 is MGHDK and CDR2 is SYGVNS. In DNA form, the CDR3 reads TGTGCCAGCTACCAGACAGGGAATGAAAAACTGTTTTTT. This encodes CASYQTGNEKLFF.